This T cell receptor (beta chain) was identified in a study of read filtering for tumor transcriptome and immune sequencing. This library used 300 to 450 ng RNA and molecular barcoded adaptors spanning alpha/delta and beta/gamma chains. Using its own MiXCR run on the reads, TCRdb lists one record per CDR3 protein. The sample lists 75,000 to 95,000 distinct CDR3 sequences; about 22% were seen once. This clonotype was detected only a few times. The CDR3 sequence is 13 residues long. V gave up 10 bases and J gave up 4 bases, with 16 bases separating them. The material sequenced was a population of CD138-negative cells sorted from bone marrow. V gene TRBV12-3 or TRBV12-4 combines with J gene TRBJ1-2, with no clear D. This sequence originates from a donor at least 40 years old with multiple myeloma. CDR3 coding DNA: TGTGCCACCCGCGGCCTGGATCCCTATGGCTACACCTTC. Translating it yields CATRGLDPYGYTF.